This is a list of T cell receptor beta chains from one sample in a study of blood T cell repertoires in COVID-19. Sequenced by immunoSEQ multiplex PCR; TCRdb stores in-frame clones only, minus some. The sample has about 160,000 clones, 85% seen once; the top ten hold 3.3%. Sequencing was performed on peripheral blood. The receptors originated from a human donor with acute or convalescent COVID-19. The donor label of this sample is uncertain. Both conserved end residues are part of each CDR3. The order of the fields is D gene, V gene, J gene, clone size, CDR3 protein, CDR3 DNA. D genes are given only for firm matches. Clone size is not always given. Where it is, it says once, few, many or a class for expanded clones.

D: -; V: TRBV9; J: TRBJ1-1; size: -; CDR3: CASSVGGRLDTEAFF; DNA: TGTGCCAGCAGCGTCGGGGGGCGCCTAGACACTGAAGCTTTCTTT
D: -; V: TRBV2; J: TRBJ1-5; size: -; CDR3: CASSEKGGPHQPQHF; DNA: TGTGCCAGCAGTGAGAAAGGGGGTCCTCATCAGCCCCAGCATTTT
D: -; V: TRBV11-2; J: TRBJ1-1; size: -; CDR3: CASSLSNTEAFF; DNA: TGTGCCAGCAGCTTGAGTAACACTGAAGCTTTCTTT
D: TRBD1; V: TRBV5-4; J: TRBJ1-1; size: -; CDR3: CATFKQGSGEAFF; DNA: TGTGCCACCTTTAAACAGGGGAGCGGTGAAGCTTTCTTT
D: -; V: TRBV30; J: TRBJ2-7; size: -; CDR3: CAWSLGKYEQYF; DNA: TGTGCCTGGAGTTTGGGCAAATACGAGCAGTACTTC
D: -; V: TRBV7-9; J: TRBJ2-5; size: -; CDR3: CASGKEGGWETQYF; DNA: TGTGCCAGCGGCAAAGAAGGGGGTTGGGAGACCCAGTACTTC
D: -; V: TRBV5-5; J: TRBJ2-2; size: few; CDR3: CASSLARDTGELFF; DNA: TGTGCCAGCAGCTTGGCCCGGGACACCGGGGAGCTGTTTTTT
D: TRBD1; V: TRBV9; J: TRBJ1-1; size: -; CDR3: CASSSATGKYAEAFF; DNA: TGTGCCAGCAGCTCAGCGACAGGGAAGTACGCTGAAGCTTTCTTT
D: -; V: TRBV7-9; J: TRBJ1-5; size: -; CDR3: CASSSGNQPQHF; DNA: TGTGCCAGCAGCTCTGGCAATCAGCCCCAGCATTTT
D: TRBD2; V: TRBV6-2/TRBV6-3; J: TRBJ2-7; size: -; CDR3: CASSDSGGRLYEQYF; DNA: TGTGCCAGCAGTGATAGCGGGGGGAGACTCTACGAGCAGTACTTC
D: TRBD1; V: TRBV27; J: TRBJ1-2; size: -; CDR3: CASSLSGQGRGYTF; DNA: TGTGCCAGCAGTTTATCGGGACAGGGGCGGGGCTACACCTTC
D: TRBD1; V: TRBV5-4; J: TRBJ2-3; size: -; CDR3: CASSPAWGQGTTSTDTQYF; DNA: TGTGCCAGCAGCCCCGCCTGGGGACAGGGGACGACAAGCACAGATACGCAGTATTTT
D: -; V: TRBV12-2; J: TRBJ1-2; size: -; CDR3: CASRFHRTIYQGYTF; DNA: TGTGCAAGTCGCTTCCACAGGACGATCTATCAGGGCTACACCTTC
D: -; V: TRBV19; J: TRBJ2-1; size: few; CDR3: CASSRTRQTPYNEQFF; DNA: TGTGCCAGTAGCCGTACCCGGCAGACACCCTACAATGAGCAGTTCTTC
D: -; V: TRBV29-1; J: TRBJ1-5; size: -; CDR3: CSVAQNSNQPQHF; DNA: TGCAGCGTTGCCCAGAATAGCAATCAGCCCCAGCATTTT
D: -; V: TRBV4-2; J: TRBJ2-2; size: -; CDR3: CASSQPGVTGELFF; DNA: TGTGCCAGCAGCCAGCCCGGGGTCACCGGGGAGCTGTTTTTT
D: -; V: TRBV5-5; J: TRBJ1-5; size: -; CDR3: CASSLALDRPLLGNQPQHF; DNA: TGTGCCAGCAGCTTGGCCCTAGACAGACCCCTCCTGGGCAATCAGCCCCAGCATTTT
D: -; V: TRBV5-6; J: TRBJ1-1; size: -; CDR3: CASSLRADKAFF; DNA: TGTGCCAGCAGCTTGCGAGCGGATAAAGCTTTCTTT
D: -; V: TRBV14; J: TRBJ2-1; size: -; CDR3: CASSQGGQGRYEQFF; DNA: TGTGCCAGCAGCCAAGGGGGGCAGGGAAGGTATGAGCAGTTCTTC
D: -; V: TRBV20-1; J: TRBJ2-4; size: -; CDR3: CSASQVAKNIQYF; DNA: TGCAGTGCTAGTCAGGTTGCCAAAAACATTCAGTACTTC
D: TRBD2; V: TRBV7-2; J: TRBJ2-7; size: -; CDR3: CASSRGGTSYEQYF; DNA: TGTGCCAGCAGCCGCGGGGGGACCTCCTACGAGCAGTACTTC
D: -; V: TRBV7-2; J: TRBJ1-5; size: -; CDR3: CASSLDGGGGQPQHF; DNA: TGTGCCAGCAGCTTAGATGGAGGGGGGGGGCAGCCCCAGCATTTT
D: -; V: TRBV2; J: TRBJ1-5; size: -; CDR3: CASSGGGNSNQPQHF; DNA: TGTGCCAGCAGTGGAGGGGGAAATAGCAATCAGCCCCAGCATTTT
D: TRBD1; V: TRBV7-3; J: TRBJ2-3; size: -; CDR3: CASSLRDSADTQYF; DNA: TGTGCCAGCAGCTTAAGGGACAGCGCAGATACGCAGTATTTT
D: -; V: TRBV7-3; J: TRBJ1-2; size: -; CDR3: CASSENQGYGYTF; DNA: TGTGCCAGCAGCGAAAACCAGGGGTATGGCTACACCTTC
D: -; V: TRBV7-9; J: TRBJ1-6; size: -; CDR3: CASSSGTTNSPLHF; DNA: TGTGCCAGCAGTTCCGGGACAACAAATTCACCCCTCCACTTT
D: -; V: TRBV19; J: TRBJ1-6; size: -; CDR3: CASSGGLPLHF; DNA: TGTGCCAGTAGCGGCGGACTACCCCTCCACTTT
D: -; V: TRBV6-6; J: TRBJ1-2; size: -; CDR3: CASSNTREAERGYTF; DNA: TGTGCCAGCAGTAATACGCGGGAGGCGGAACGGGGCTACACCTTC
D: TRBD2; V: TRBV6-4; J: TRBJ2-1; size: -; CDR3: CASSDKRGAVYEQFF; DNA: TGTGCCAGCAGTGACAAGCGGGGGGCCGTCTATGAGCAGTTCTTC
D: TRBD2; V: TRBV9; J: TRBJ2-1; size: -; CDR3: CASSVVSSGFGEQFF; DNA: TGTGCCAGCAGCGTAGTGTCTAGCGGGTTTGGGGAGCAGTTCTTC
D: -; V: TRBV5-1; J: TRBJ2-1; size: -; CDR3: CASSLDSGSYNEQFF; DNA: TGCGCCAGCAGCTTGGATAGCGGCTCCTACAATGAGCAGTTCTTC